The 27 T cell receptor beta chains in this list originate from one sample, sequenced in a study of blood T cell repertoires in COVID-19. The assay was immunoSEQ multiplex PCR, and TCRdb's table has in-frame clones only and misses some. The sample contains fewer than 110,000 clones, over 80% of which appear only once. Sequencing input: peripheral blood. The receptors here all came from a man aged 45-60 years with acute or convalescent COVID-19.

This clone was seen a handful of times. The V gene is TRBV5-6, the J gene TRBJ2-3; possibly TRBD1 for D (6 bases). This CDR3 has 13 residues. CDR1 SGHDT and CDR2 YYEEEE come from the germline V gene. V lost 5 bases and J lost 2, with 9 bases in between. CDR3 in amino acids: CASSRTDTDTQYF. In DNA, the CDR3 is TGTGCCAGCAGTCGGACAGACACAGATACGCAGTATTTT. The full variable domain, its missing parts supplied by reference TRBV5-6 and TRBJ2-3, is DAGVTQSPTHLIKTRGQQVTLRCSPKSGHDTVSWYQQALGQGPQFIFQYYEEEERQRGNFPDRFSGHQFPNYSSELNVNALLLGDSALYLCASSRTDTDTQYFGPGTRLTVL.

J is TRBJ1-5 and V is TRBV28; no reliable D call. The CDR3 has 17 residues. Trimming took 5 bases from V and 4 from J, leaving 21 bases between them. Germline V gene sequence: CDR1 MDHEN, CDR2 SYDVKM. The CDR3 DNA reads as TGTGCCAGCAGTCCCGCGGGCCTTATTAATCCAAATCAGCCCCAGCATTTT. Its protein is CASSPAGLINPNQPQHF.

The genes are TRBV30 and TRBJ1-1, with 9 positions matching TRBD1. CDR1 and CDR2 from the germline V gene are GTSNPN and SVGIG (reference sequence). CDR3 length: 13 residues. V dropped 8 bases and J dropped 1; count of bases not matched to a gene: 5. The DNA for the CDR3 is TGTGCCACCGCGGGACAGGGGAACACTGAAGCTTTCTTT. Translated: CATAGQGNTEAFF.

V gene TRBV29-1 combines with J gene TRBJ1-1; D might be TRBD1 (6 bases). CDR3 length: 16 amino acids. The ends were cut back, 7 bases at V and 1 base at J, with 22 bases in the middle. The V gene's germline CDR1 is SQVTM and CDR2 ANQGSEA. CDR3 sequence reads: CSAVGGWGGRNTEAFF. CDR3 DNA: TGCAGCGCAGTTGGGGGCTGGGGGGGAAGGAACACTGAAGCTTTCTTT. Complete variable domain (other parts from reference TRBV29-1 and TRBJ1-1): SAVISQKPSRDICQRGTSLTIQCQVDSQVTMMFWYRQQPGQSLTLIATANQGSEATYESGFVIDKFPISRPNLTFSTLTVSNMSPEDSSIYLCSAVGGWGGRNTEAFFGQGTRLTVV.

V and J are TRBV30 and TRBJ1-6, with a tentative D call TRBD1 (5 bases). CDR1 and CDR2 from the germline V gene are GTSNPN and SVGIG (reference sequence). This CDR3 contains 16 residues. V dropped 6 bases and J dropped 7 bases, with 22 bases sitting between them. The CDR3 here is CACPRLGPGPNSPLHF. In nucleotides, the CDR3 is TGTGCCTGCCCTAGATTGGGGCCCGGCCCCAATTCACCCCTCCACTTT.

This clone was counted once. Its ends do not fully match the called genes, so a read error is possible. The chain combines TRBV13 with TRBJ2-7, with D perhaps TRBD2 (7 bases). Germline CDR1 and CDR2: PRHDT and FYEKMQ (reference sequence). The CDR3 has 16 amino acids. CDR3 DNA sequence: TGTGCCAGCAGCCTAGGGGGTCGGGGGGCCAACTACGAGCAGTACTTC. Translated: CASSLGGRGANYEQYF.

The chain links TRBV18 to TRBJ2-3; D may be TRBD2 (5 bases). The V and J ends lost 1 base and 5 bases respectively, with 13 bases between them. The CDR3 loop spans 15 amino acids. Germline V lookup: CDR1 KGHSH, CDR2 LQKENI. This CDR3 reads CASSPQASQQDTQYF. DNA for the CDR3: TGTGCCAGCTCACCACAGGCTAGCCAACAAGATACGCAGTATTTT.

The rearrangement uses TRBV5-6 and TRBJ1-4, with 7 nucleotides matching TRBD1. Per germline, CDR1 SGHDT and CDR2 YYEEEE. The CDR3 runs 15 residues. V was clipped by 3 bases and J by 8 bases; unmatched bases: 10. The CDR3 loop is CASSSLQGSKEKLFF. DNA of the CDR3: TGTGCCAGCAGCTCCCTACAGGGGTCGAAAGAAAAACTGTTTTTT. Looking up the rest from reference TRBV5-6 and TRBJ1-4 gives the full variable domain: DAGVTQSPTHLIKTRGQQVTLRCSPKSGHDTVSWYQQALGQGPQFIFQYYEEEERQRGNFPDRFSGHQFPNYSSELNVNALLLGDSALYLCASSSLQGSKEKLFFGSGTQLSVL.

The V call is TRBV2, the J call TRBJ1-4; perhaps TRBD1 as D (6 bases). CDR1 and CDR2 (germline): SNHLY, FYNNEI. The CDR3 has 15 residues. V was clipped by 4 bases and J by 1 base, with 10 bases between them. The DNA for the CDR3 is TGTGCCAGCAGTGTTCAGGGACAAACTAATGAAAAACTGTTTTTT. Protein product: CASSVQGQTNEKLFF.

The V call is TRBV6-5, the J call TRBJ1-5; 7 positions agree with TRBD1. The V gene's germline CDR1 is MNHEY and CDR2 SVGAGI. This CDR3 comprises 13 residues. With V trimmed by 7 bases and J by 6 bases, 6 bases remained unmatched. The CDR3 bases are TGTGCCAGCAACGACAGGGAAGGTCAGCCCCAGCATTTT. It yields the protein CASNDREGQPQHF.

V is TRBV5-1 and J is TRBJ1-1; tentative D call: TRBD1 (5 bases). Germline assignment: CDR1 SGHRS and CDR2 YFSETQ. The V end was cut by 1 base, the J end by 0 bases, with 10 bases between. This CDR3 has 15 residues. For the CDR3, the DNA is TGCGCCAGCAGCTTGTCTGGACACATGAACACTGAAGCTTTCTTT. It yields the protein CASSLSGHMNTEAFF.

V is TRBV6-5 and J is TRBJ1-2; 8 bases match TRBD1. The CDR3 is 13 residues long. V trimming: 0 bases; J trimming: 7 bases; junction bases outside the gene matches: 1. CDR1 is MNHEY and CDR2 is SVGAGI in the germline V gene. The CDR3 reads CASSYSGQGGYTF. CDR3 in DNA: TGTGCCAGCAGTTACTCTGGACAGGGTGGCTACACCTTC.

V is TRBV5-1 and J is TRBJ2-7, with a weak D call TRBD2 (6 bases). The ends were cut back, 2 bases at V and 5 bases at J, with 14 bases in the middle. This CDR3 spans 14 amino acids. Germline V gene data show CDR1 as SGHRS and CDR2 as YFSETQ. The CDR3 loop is CASSLRQGGHEQYF. CDR3 coding DNA: TGCGCCAGCAGCTTAAGGCAGGGAGGTCACGAGCAGTACTTC.

V and J are TRBV7-6 and TRBJ2-2, with 7 bases aligning to TRBD2. The CDR3 is 15 amino acids. Germline trimming cut 6 bases from V and 4 bases from J; bases unmatched to any gene: 8. CDR1 SGHVS and CDR2 FNYEAQ come from the germline V gene. In DNA form, the CDR3 reads TGTGCCAGCAGTTTCCGGAGGGAGGGCACCGGGGAGCTGTTTTTT. As protein: CASSFRREGTGELFF.

The rearrangement joins TRBV7-9 to TRBJ2-3, with a tentative D call TRBD1 (5 bases). This CDR3 is built from 13 residues. The germline gives CDR1 SEHNR, CDR2 FQNEAQ (reference sequence). V dropped 0 bases and J dropped 6 bases, with 7 bases sitting between them. CDR3 in DNA: TGTGCCAGCAGCTTAGCGGGGCGGGATACGCAGTATTTT. Its translation: CASSLAGRDTQYF.

This clone has only one observation. The chain joins TRBV6-5 to TRBJ2-3; D is undetermined. Germline V gene sequence: CDR1 MNHEY, CDR2 SVGAGI. V dropped 6 bases and J dropped 4 bases, with 8 bases sitting between them. This CDR3 spans 12 amino acids. As DNA, the CDR3 is TGTGCCAGCAGGGCCCGGGCAGATACGCAGTATTTT. Its translation is CASRARADTQYF.

The rearrangement links TRBV5-6 to TRBJ2-6, with a tentative D call TRBD1 (6 bases). The germline V gene has CDR1 SGHDT and CDR2 YYEEEE. V was pared by 4 bases and J by 3 bases, with 23 bases between. The CDR3 runs to 19 residues. The CDR3 is CASSPIGTLGFGGANVLTF. The CDR3 nucleotides read TGTGCCAGCAGCCCCATAGGGACATTGGGATTTGGTGGGGCCAACGTCCTGACTTTC.

This chain joins TRBV12-5 and TRBJ1-2; TRBD1 matches at 10 bases. The CDR3 length is 13 residues. In germline, CDR1 is LGHNT, CDR2 FRNRAP. The V and J ends lost 7 bases and 8 bases, in that order; junction bases with no gene match: 7. The CDR3 bases are TGTGCTAGTGCCGGACAGGGGGGTGGAGGCTACACCTTC. Translated, it gives CASAGQGGGGYTF.

This clone was found once. The rearrangement joins TRBV30 to TRBJ2-3, with TRBD2 identical over 13 bases. Germline V CDR1 and CDR2: GTSNPN, SVGIG (reference sequence). The CDR3 sequence is 13 residues long. V shed 8 bases and J 3 bases; nucleotides not matched to a gene: 2. The DNA for the CDR3 is TGTGCCCGGGGACTAGCGGGAACAGATACGCAGTATTTT. It is translated as CARGLAGTDTQYF.

The chain couples TRBV11-3 to TRBJ2-3; the D gene is possibly TRBD1 (6 bases). Per the germline V gene, CDR1 is SGHNT and CDR2 is YENEEA. The V end lost 2 bases, the J end lost 4 bases, and 16 bases lay between the germline ends. The CDR3 length is 16 residues. CDR3 sequence: CASSLRLQGGPDTQYF. DNA for the CDR3: TGTGCCAGCAGCTTAAGGCTACAGGGTGGCCCAGATACGCAGTATTTT. The complete variable domain, with remaining parts taken from reference TRBV11-3 and TRBJ2-3, reads EAGVVQSPRYKIIEKKQPVAFWCNPISGHNTLYWYLQNLGQGPELLIRYENEEAVDDSQLPKDRFSAERLKGVDSTLKIQPAELGDSAVYLCASSLRLQGGPDTQYFGPGTRLTVL.

The J gene is TRBJ2-2, the V gene TRBV2, with 10 bases aligning to TRBD1. With V trimmed by 4 bases and J by 3 bases, 5 bases remained unmatched. Germline CDR1 and CDR2: SNHLY and FYNNEI. CDR3 size: 16 residues. CDR3 bases: TGTGCCAGCAGTGCTAGGACAGGGGGTTACACCGGGGAGCTGTTTTTT. It codes for CASSARTGGYTGELFF.

The chain links TRBV7-8 to TRBJ1-4; the D is unclear. In germline, CDR1 is SGHVS, CDR2 FQNEAQ. The CDR3 covers 12 residues. With 5 bases removed from V and 7 bases from J, the gap between germline ends came to 8 bases. The CDR3 DNA sequence: TGTGCCAGCAGCAAAAGGAGTGAAAAACTGTTTTTT. The encoded protein is CASSKRSEKLFF.

The chain has TRBV28 and TRBJ2-1, with TRBD1 matching 7 bases. In germline, CDR1 is MDHEN, CDR2 SYDVKM. The CDR3 length is 15 residues. V trimming: 1 base; J trimming: 4 bases; junction bases outside the gene matches: 4. The CDR3 region has the DNA TGTGCCAGCAGTTTATTGGTGGGACAGTACAATGAGCAGTTCTTC. This translates into CASSLLVGQYNEQFF.

The chain has TRBV19 and TRBJ1-2; 7 nucleotides match TRBD1. The trim removed 6 bases at V and 6 bases at J, leaving 7 bases unmatched. The CDR3 spans 13 residues. From germline, CDR1 is LNHDA and CDR2 SQIVND (reference sequence). The CDR3 is CASSPQGSDGYTF. CDR3 nucleotides: TGTGCCAGTAGCCCACAGGGGAGCGATGGCTACACCTTC.

This clone has more than one count but fewer than ten. The gene calls are TRBV27 and TRBJ2-7, with 14 bases that match TRBD2. There are 15 residues in the CDR3. The V gene end was trimmed by 8 bases and the J gene end by 4 bases; junction bases not matched to a gene: 7. Germline V gene data show CDR1 as MNHEY and CDR2 as SMNVEV (reference sequence). This chain's CDR3 is CASARLAGGKYEQYF. CDR3 bases: TGTGCCAGCGCGCGACTAGCGGGGGGGAAGTACGAGCAGTACTTC.

V is TRBV19 and J is TRBJ1-5, with D uncertain. Trimming removed 0 bases from V and 2 bases from J, with 11 bases in between. This CDR3 has 16 residues. Germline V gives CDR1 LNHDA, CDR2 SQIVND (reference sequence). In DNA form, the CDR3 reads TGTGCCAGTAGTATAGAGGAGGGCCCGGGCAATCAGCCCCAGCATTTT. Translating gives CASSIEEGPGNQPQHF.

The chain joins TRBV9 to TRBJ1-6, with TRBD1 identical over 11 bases. Per germline, CDR1 SGDLS and CDR2 YYNGEE. V dropped 3 bases and J dropped 9; count of bases not matched to a gene: 2. The CDR3 length is 14 residues. Here the CDR3 DNA reads TGTGCCAGCAGCGCCGGGACAGGGGGTTCACCCCTCCACTTT. Residues: CASSAGTGGSPLHF. Full variable domain (missing parts from reference TRBV9 and TRBJ1-6): DSGVTQTPKHLITATGQRVTLRCSPRSGDLSVYWYQQSLDQGLQFLIQYYNGEERAKGNILERFSAQQFPDLHSELNLSSLELGDSALYFCASSAGTGGSPLHFGNGTRLTVT.